This T cell receptor beta chain was recovered during a study of blood T cell repertoires in COVID-19. Across the study: Nucleic acid was either cDNA or gDNA, and it came from T cells, B-cell-depleted T cells, or PBMCs.

Method: immunoSEQ multiplex PCR; TCRdb's copy keeps in-frame clones and lacks some. The profile shows tens of thousands of clones, approximately 79% of them singletons. CDR1 SGHKS and CDR2 YYEKEE come from the germline V gene (reference sequence). Trimming pared 0 bases from V and 5 bases from J, leaving 6 bases between. The CDR3 covers 12 residues. The receptor was derived from a woman in her forties or fifties with acute or convalescent COVID-19. Sequenced sample: peripheral blood. The chain recombines TRBV5-5 with TRBJ2-7; D call uncertain. In DNA, the CDR3 is TGTGCCAGCAGCTTGGCCCTCCACGAGCAGTACTTC. This translates into CASSLALHEQYF.